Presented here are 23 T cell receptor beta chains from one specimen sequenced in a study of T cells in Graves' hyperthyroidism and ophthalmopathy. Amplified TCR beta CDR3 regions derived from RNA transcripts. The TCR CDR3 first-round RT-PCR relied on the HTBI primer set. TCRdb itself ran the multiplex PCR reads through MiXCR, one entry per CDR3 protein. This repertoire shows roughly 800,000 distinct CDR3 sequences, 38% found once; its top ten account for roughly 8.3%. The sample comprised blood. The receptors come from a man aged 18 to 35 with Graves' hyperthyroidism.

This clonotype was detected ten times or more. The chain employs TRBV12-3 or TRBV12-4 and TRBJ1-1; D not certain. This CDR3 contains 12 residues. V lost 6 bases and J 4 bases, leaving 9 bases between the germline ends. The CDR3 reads CASSLSGTEAFF. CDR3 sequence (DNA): TGTGCCAGCAGCTTGAGCGGCACTGAAGCTTTCTTT.

CDR3 sequence: CASGLDGLLRPQHF. The CDR3 DNA is TGTGCTAGTGGTTTGGATGGTCTATTAAGGCCCCAGCATTTT. This rearrangement joins TRBV9 to TRBJ1-5; the D is unclear. The germline V gene encodes CDR1 SGDLS and CDR2 YYNGEE. This CDR3 spans 14 amino acids.

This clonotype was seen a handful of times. The CDR3 is CASSQVTGPTEAFF. Here the CDR3 DNA reads TGTGCCAGCAGCCAAGTGACAGGGCCCACTGAAGCTTTCTTT. The chain combines TRBV4-2 with TRBJ1-1; TRBD1 aligns across 7 bases. CDR1 is LGHNA and CDR2 is YNFKEQ in the germline V gene. CDR3 length equals 14 residues. Trimming at V came to 1 base and at J to 4 bases, leaving 3 bases not matched to a gene.

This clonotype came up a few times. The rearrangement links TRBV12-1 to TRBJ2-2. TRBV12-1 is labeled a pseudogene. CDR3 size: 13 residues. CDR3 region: CASSFGGAAELFF. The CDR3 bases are TGTGCCAGCAGCTTTGGAGGCGCGGCGGAGCTGTTTTTT.

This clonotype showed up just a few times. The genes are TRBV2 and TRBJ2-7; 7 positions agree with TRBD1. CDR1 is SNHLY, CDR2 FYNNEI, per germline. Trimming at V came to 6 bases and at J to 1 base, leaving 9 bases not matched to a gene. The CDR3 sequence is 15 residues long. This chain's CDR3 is CASRVTGARSYEQYF. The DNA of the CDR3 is TGTGCCAGCAGGGTTACAGGGGCACGATCCTACGAGCAGTACTTC.

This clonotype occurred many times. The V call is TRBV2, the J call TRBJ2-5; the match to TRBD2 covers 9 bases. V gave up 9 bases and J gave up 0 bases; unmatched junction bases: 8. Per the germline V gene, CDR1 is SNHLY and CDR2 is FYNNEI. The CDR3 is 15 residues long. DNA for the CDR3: TGTGCCAGGGGCGCGGGACTAGCAGACCAAGAGACCCAGTACTTC. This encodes CARGAGLADQETQYF.

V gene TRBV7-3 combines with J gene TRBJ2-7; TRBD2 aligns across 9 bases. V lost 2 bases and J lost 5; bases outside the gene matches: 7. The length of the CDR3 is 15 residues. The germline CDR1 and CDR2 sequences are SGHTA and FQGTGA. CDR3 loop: CASSLLGGGVHEQYF. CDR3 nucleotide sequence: TGTGCCAGCAGCTTATTGGGCGGGGGGGTCCACGAGCAGTACTTC.

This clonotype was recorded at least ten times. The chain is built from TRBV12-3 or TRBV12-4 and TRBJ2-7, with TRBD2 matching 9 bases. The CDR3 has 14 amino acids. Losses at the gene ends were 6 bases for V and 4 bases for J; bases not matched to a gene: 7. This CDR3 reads CASSLTSGGYEQYF. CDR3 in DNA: TGTGCCAGCAGCTTGACTAGCGGTGGTTACGAGCAGTACTTC.

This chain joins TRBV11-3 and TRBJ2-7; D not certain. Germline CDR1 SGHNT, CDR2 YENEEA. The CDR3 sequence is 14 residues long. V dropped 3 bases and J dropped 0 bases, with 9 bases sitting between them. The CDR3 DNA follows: TGTGCCAGCAGCTTTTCCTCAGTCTCCTACGAGCAGTACTTC. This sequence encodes CASSFSSVSYEQYF.

The CDR3, as DNA: TGTGCCATCAGAGACAGGGGCCTCTCCTACGAGCAGTACTTC. It codes for CAIRDRGLSYEQYF. The chain couples TRBV10-3 to TRBJ2-7; TRBD1 matches 8 bases. This CDR3 region has 14 residues. Germline V CDR1 and CDR2: ENHRY, SYGVKD. With V trimmed by 6 bases and J by 0 bases, 4 bases remained unmatched.

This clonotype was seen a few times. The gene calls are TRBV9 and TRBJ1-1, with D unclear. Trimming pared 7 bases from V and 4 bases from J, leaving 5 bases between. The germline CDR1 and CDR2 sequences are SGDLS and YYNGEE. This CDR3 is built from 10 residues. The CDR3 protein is CASLGTEAFF. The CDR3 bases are TGTGCCAGCCTTGGCACTGAAGCTTTCTTT.

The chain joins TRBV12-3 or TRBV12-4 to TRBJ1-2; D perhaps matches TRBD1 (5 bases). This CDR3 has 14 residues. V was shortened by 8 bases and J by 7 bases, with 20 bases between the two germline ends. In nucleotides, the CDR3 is TGTGCCAGCCGGCCGACCGCTGGGGGTGGTGGCTACACCTTC. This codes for CASRPTAGGGGYTF.

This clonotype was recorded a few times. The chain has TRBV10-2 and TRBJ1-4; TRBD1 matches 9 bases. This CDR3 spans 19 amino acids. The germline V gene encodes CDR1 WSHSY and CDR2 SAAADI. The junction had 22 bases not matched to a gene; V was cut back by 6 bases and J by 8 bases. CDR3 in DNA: TGCGCCAGCAGAACAGGGGGCGCTTCGGGCCCGCCTTCTAGGGAAAAACTGTTTTTT. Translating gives CASRTGGASGPPSREKLFF.

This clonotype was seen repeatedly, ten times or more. The CDR3 protein is CASSSANQPQHF. The CDR3 bases are TGTGCCAGCAGCTCCGCGAATCAGCCCCAGCATTTT. The chain combines TRBV7-9 with TRBJ1-5; no clear D. The CDR3 runs 12 residues. In germline, CDR1 is SEHNR, CDR2 FQNEAQ (reference sequence). V lost 4 bases to trimming and J lost 4 bases, with 5 bases between them.

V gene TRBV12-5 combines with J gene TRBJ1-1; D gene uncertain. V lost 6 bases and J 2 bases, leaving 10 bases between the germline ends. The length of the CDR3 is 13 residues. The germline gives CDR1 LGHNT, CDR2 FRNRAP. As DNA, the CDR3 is TGTGCTAGTGGCTTTGACTTTAACACTGAAGCTTTCTTT. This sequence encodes CASGFDFNTEAFF.

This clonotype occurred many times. CDR3 sequence (DNA): TGTGCCAGCAGCGTACAAGGGGGAACTGAAGCTTTCTTT. Its translation is CASSVQGGTEAFF. This chain uses TRBV9 with TRBJ1-1, with D possibly TRBD1 on 6 matching bases. Germline V CDR1 and CDR2: SGDLS, YYNGEE. The V and J ends lost 1 base and 5 bases respectively, with 9 bases between them. This CDR3 comprises 13 residues.

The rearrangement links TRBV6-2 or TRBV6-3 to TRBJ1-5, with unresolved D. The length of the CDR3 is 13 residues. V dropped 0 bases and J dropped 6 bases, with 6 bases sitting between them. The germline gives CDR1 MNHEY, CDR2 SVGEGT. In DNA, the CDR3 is TGTGCCAGCAGTTACTCGATAACTCAGCCCCAGCATTTT. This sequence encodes CASSYSITQPQHF.

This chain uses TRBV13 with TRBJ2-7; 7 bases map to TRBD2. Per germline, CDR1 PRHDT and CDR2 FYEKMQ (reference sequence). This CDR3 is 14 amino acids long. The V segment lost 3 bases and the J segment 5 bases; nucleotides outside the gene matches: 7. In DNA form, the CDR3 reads TGTGCCAGCAGCTTGCAGGCGGGAGAGGACGAGCAGTACTTC. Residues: CASSLQAGEDEQYF.

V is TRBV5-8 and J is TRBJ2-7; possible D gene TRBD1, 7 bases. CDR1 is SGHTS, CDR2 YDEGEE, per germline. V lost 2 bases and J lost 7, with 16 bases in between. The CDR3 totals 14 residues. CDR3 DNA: TGTGCCAGCAGCTTTCCAGGGGGGCCTGGTGAGCAGTACTTC. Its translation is CASSFPGGPGEQYF.

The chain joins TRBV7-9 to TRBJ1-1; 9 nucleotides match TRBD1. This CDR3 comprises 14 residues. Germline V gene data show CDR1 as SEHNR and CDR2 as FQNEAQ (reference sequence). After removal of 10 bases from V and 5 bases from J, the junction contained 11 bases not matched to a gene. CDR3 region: CAISDGTGNTEAFF. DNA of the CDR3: TGTGCCATCAGTGACGGGACAGGGAATACTGAAGCTTTCTTT.

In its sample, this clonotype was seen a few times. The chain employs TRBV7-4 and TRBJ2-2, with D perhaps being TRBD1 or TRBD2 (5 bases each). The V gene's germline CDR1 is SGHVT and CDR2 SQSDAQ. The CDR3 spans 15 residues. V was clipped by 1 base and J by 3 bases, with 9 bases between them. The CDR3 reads CASSLGRGDTGELFF. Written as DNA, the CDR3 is TGTGCCAGCAGCTTAGGAAGGGGAGACACCGGGGAGCTGTTTTTT.

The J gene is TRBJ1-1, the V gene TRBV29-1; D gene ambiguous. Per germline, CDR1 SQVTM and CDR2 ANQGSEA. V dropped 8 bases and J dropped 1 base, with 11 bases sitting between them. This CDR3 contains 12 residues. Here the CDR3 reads CSPRRENTEAFF. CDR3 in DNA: TGCAGCCCCCGACGGGAGAACACTGAAGCTTTCTTT.

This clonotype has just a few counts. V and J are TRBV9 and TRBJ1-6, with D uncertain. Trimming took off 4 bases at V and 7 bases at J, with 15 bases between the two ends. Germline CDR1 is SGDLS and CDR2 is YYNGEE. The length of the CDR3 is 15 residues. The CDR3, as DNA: TGTGCCAGCAGCCAAGTGGGCAGCTCCAATTCACCCCTCCACTTT. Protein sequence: CASSQVGSSNSPLHF. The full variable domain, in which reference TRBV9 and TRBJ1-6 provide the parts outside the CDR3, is DSGVTQTPKHLITATGQRVTLRCSPRSGDLSVYWYQQSLDQGLQFLIQYYNGEERAKGNILERFSAQQFPDLHSELNLSSLELGDSALYFCASSQVGSSNSPLHFGNGTRLTVT.